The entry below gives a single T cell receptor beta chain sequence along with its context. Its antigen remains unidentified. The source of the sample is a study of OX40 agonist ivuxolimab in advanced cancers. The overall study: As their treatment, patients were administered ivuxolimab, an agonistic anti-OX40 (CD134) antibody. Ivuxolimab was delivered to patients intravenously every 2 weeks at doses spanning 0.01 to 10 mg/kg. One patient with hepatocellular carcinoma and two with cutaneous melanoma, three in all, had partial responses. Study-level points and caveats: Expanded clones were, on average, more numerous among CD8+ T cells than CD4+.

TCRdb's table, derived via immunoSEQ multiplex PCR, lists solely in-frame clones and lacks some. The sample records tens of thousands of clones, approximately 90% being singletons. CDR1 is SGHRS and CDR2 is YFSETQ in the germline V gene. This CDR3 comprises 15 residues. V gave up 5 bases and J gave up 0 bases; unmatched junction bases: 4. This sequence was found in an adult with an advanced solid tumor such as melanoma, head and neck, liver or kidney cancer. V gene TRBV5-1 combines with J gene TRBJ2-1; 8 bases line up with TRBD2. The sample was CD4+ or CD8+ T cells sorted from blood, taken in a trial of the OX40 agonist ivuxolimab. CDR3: CASSQSGSSYNEQFF. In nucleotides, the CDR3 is TGCGCCAGCAGTCAAAGCGGGAGCTCCTACAATGAGCAGTTCTTC.